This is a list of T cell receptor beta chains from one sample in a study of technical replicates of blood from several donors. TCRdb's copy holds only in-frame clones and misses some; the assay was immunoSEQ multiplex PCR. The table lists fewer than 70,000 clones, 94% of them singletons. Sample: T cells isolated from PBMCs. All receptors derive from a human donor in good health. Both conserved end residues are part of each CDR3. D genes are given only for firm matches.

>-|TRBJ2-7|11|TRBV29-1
CSATQGYEQYF
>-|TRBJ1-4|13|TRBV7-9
CASSLPGARELFF
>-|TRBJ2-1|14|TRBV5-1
CASSLAFLDNEQFF
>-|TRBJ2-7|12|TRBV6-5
CASRGRAYEQYF
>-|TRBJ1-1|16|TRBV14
CASSQDPPEKNTEAFF
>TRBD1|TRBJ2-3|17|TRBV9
CASSVGNRDRAADTQYF
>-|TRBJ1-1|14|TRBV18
CASSPNPENTEAFF
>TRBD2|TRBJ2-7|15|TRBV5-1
CASRTRDYSSYEQYF
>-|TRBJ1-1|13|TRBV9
CASSVLGRTEAFF
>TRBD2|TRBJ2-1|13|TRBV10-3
CAIRRETLNEQFF
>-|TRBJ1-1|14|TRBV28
CASSSAAMDTEAFF
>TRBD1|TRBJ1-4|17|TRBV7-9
CASSLKFPGQPNEKLFF
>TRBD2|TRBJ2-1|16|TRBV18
CASSPGLAGGDNEQFF
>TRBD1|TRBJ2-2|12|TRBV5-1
CASSGDSGELFF
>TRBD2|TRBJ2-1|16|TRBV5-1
CASSLTSGGLYNEQFF
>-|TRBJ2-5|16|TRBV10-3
CAISGGDTGLEETQYF
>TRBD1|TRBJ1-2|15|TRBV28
CASSFPGAGGYGYTF
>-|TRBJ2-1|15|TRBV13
CASSLGVAVYNEQFF
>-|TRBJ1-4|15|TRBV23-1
CASSPRGLSGGKLFF
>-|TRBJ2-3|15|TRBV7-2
CASSLTSYPWDTQYF
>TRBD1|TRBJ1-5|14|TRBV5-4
CASSPGQWNQPQHF
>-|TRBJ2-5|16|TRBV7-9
CASSSRTTHWVETQYF
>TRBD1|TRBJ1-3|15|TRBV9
CASSPRTGFGNTIYF
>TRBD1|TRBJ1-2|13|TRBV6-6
CASSYRLGDSWTF
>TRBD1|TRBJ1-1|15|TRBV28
CASSITGTGNTEAFF
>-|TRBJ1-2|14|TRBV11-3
CASSFYSIAVGYTF
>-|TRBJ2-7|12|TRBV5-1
CASSGSSYEQYF
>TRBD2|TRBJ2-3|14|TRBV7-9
CASSGREWADTQYF
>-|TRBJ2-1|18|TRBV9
CASSKGPSRRGRYNEQFF
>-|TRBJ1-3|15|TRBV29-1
CSVDGVRDSGNTIYF
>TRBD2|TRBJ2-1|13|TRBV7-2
CASSPRGGFEQFF
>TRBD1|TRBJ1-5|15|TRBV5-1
CASSFGQGENQPQHF
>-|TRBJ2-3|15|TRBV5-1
CASSLGASSTDTQYF